Below are 25 T cell receptor beta chains sequenced from a single sample in a study of long-term antiretroviral therapy in people with HIV. Survey-level resolution applied to immunoSEQ assay v3.0. Produced via immunoSEQ multiplex PCR; TCRdb's table is partial and in-frame only. This repertoire shows over 20,000 clones, less than 90% found once; its top ten account for roughly a quarter. The sample here was unsorted PBMCs, taken 0.4 years after starting antiretroviral therapy. The receptors were gathered from a man in his forties or fifties with HIV.

The chain has TRBV5-6 and TRBJ2-7; 8 positions match TRBD2. V lost 4 bases to trimming and J lost 4 bases; unmatched junction nucleotides: 7. The CDR3 sequence is 14 residues long. Germline CDR1 and CDR2: SGHDT and YYEEEE. Here the CDR3 reads CASSPGGGLYEQYF. CDR3 in DNA: TGTGCCAGCAGCCCCGGGGGGGGGCTGTACGAGCAGTACTTC.

The V call is TRBV28, the J call TRBJ2-7; TRBD1 matches 10 bases. Germline CDR1 reads MDHEN; CDR2 reads SYDVKM. The CDR3 spans 15 residues. V lost 4 bases and J lost 2; bases outside the gene matches: 5. The CDR3 loop reads CASSSPGTGAYEQYF. CDR3 sequence (DNA): TGTGCCAGCAGTTCCCCCGGGACAGGGGCCTACGAGCAGTACTTC.

The chain employs TRBV20-1 and TRBJ1-1; no definite D call. Trimming pared 3 bases from V and 3 bases from J, leaving 5 bases between. Germline CDR1 DFQATT, CDR2 SNEGSKA (reference sequence). The CDR3 consists of 11 residues. CDR3 bases: TGCAGTGCTAGTAAGGACACTGAAGCTTTCTTT. This gives the protein CSASKDTEAFF.

The chain carries TRBV5-1 and TRBJ1-2; D is uncertain. Germline-derived CDR1 and CDR2 are SGHRS and YFSETQ. V was cut by 3 bases and J by 1 base, with 16 bases left in between. The CDR3 runs 16 residues. The CDR3 spells CASSSGASSLNYGYTF. Here the CDR3 DNA reads TGCGCCAGCAGCTCGGGAGCGTCGTCACTTAACTATGGCTACACCTTC.

The CDR3 DNA follows: TGTGCCAGCAGCCCCCCGGGACAGTTCTATGGCTACACCTTC. Translating gives CASSPPGQFYGYTF. This chain joins TRBV11-2 and TRBJ1-2; TRBD1 agrees at 7 bases. Germline lookup yields CDR1 SGHAT and CDR2 FQNNGV. The CDR3 sequence is 14 residues long. V shed 5 bases and J 4 bases; nucleotides not matched to a gene: 7.

In nucleotides, the CDR3 is TGCGCCAGCAGCCAATGGGGAAACACCGGGGAGCTGTTTTTT. It is translated as CASSQWGNTGELFF. V gene TRBV4-1 combines with J gene TRBJ2-2; no clear D. V was pared by 2 bases and J by 2 bases, with 6 bases between. Germline CDR1 MGHRA, CDR2 YSYEKL. The CDR3 consists of 14 residues.

The chain combines TRBV15 with TRBJ1-4; unclear D gene. Trimming shortened V by 0 bases and J by 3 bases, and 14 bases separated the two germline ends. The CDR3 extends over 17 amino acids. Germline V gene sequence: CDR1 LNHNV, CDR2 YYDKDF (reference sequence). CDR3 in DNA: TGTGCCACCAGCAGAGATGGGGTAGGAAACTCTAATGAAAAACTGTTTTTT. Its translation: CATSRDGVGNSNEKLFF.

The chain is built from TRBV14 and TRBJ1-1, with D hard to call. Per germline, CDR1 SGHDN and CDR2 FVKESK. V lost 2 bases and J lost 6, with 19 bases in between. CDR3 length: 16 residues. Here the CDR3 DNA reads TGTGCCAGCAGCCAATTTCGGGATCGGGGATGGGCTGAAGCTTTCTTT. It codes for CASSQFRDRGWAEAFF.

The chain couples TRBV7-6 to TRBJ2-1, with D perhaps TRBD2 (7 bases). This CDR3 has 15 residues. Trimming removed 3 bases at V and 7 bases at J, with 16 bases between. Germline CDR1 SGHVS, CDR2 FNYEAQ. The CDR3 protein is CASSLGGGGENEQFF. In DNA, the CDR3 is TGTGCCAGCAGCTTGGGGGGGGGCGGTGAGAATGAGCAGTTCTTC.

The chain employs TRBV19 and TRBJ1-2, with D unresolved. The CDR3 has 12 amino acids. Looked up from germline, CDR1 is LNHDA and CDR2 is SQIVND (reference sequence). The V and J ends lost 6 bases and 1 base respectively, with 6 bases between them. The CDR3 protein is CASSQLNYGYTF. The CDR3 coding sequence is TGTGCCAGTAGCCAGCTTAACTATGGCTACACCTTC. Variable domain in full (rest from reference TRBV19 and TRBJ1-2): DGGITQSPKYLFRKEGQNVTLSCEQNLNHDAMYWYRQDPGQGLRLIYYSQIVNDFQKGDIAEGYSVSREKKESFPLTVTSAQKNPTAFYLCASSQLNYGYTFGSGTRLTVV.

This rearrangement joins TRBV18 to TRBJ1-3; possibly TRBD1 for D (5 bases). V lost 0 bases and J 2 bases, leaving 20 bases between the germline ends. CDR1 is KGHSH, CDR2 LQKENI, per germline. This CDR3 contains 19 residues. In DNA form, the CDR3 reads TGTGCCAGCTCACCACCGGAGGGGTCAGGGAGGAAGACTGGAAACACCATATATTTT. Translating gives CASSPPEGSGRKTGNTIYF. Combining the CDR3 with reference TRBV18 and TRBJ1-3 gives the whole variable domain NAGVMQNPRHLVRRRGQEARLRCSPMKGHSHVYWYRQLPEEGLKFMVYLQKENIIDESGMPKERFSAEFPKEGPSILRIQQVVRGDSAAYFCASSPPEGSGRKTGNTIYFGEGSWLTVV.

In nucleotides, the CDR3 is TGTGCCAGCAGCTTGCCGACAGGGGAAAGCACAGATACGCAGTATTTT. Translating gives CASSLPTGESTDTQYF. The chain is built from TRBV7-9 and TRBJ2-3; 8 bases line up with TRBD1. Germline CDR1 and CDR2: SEHNR and FQNEAQ (reference sequence). The junction had 5 bases not matched to a gene; V was cut back by 3 bases and J by 0 bases. The CDR3 covers 16 residues.

This chain uses TRBV11-2 with TRBJ1-2; TRBD1 might be the D (6 bases). CDR3 length: 15 residues. Trimming took off 2 bases at V and 1 base at J, with 11 bases between the two ends. The germline gives CDR1 SGHAT, CDR2 FQNNGV. CDR3 sequence reads: CASSLSGAFNYGYTF. In nucleotides, the CDR3 is TGTGCCAGCAGCTTATCAGGGGCTTTTAACTATGGCTACACCTTC.

V usage is TRBV28 and J usage is TRBJ2-6; 10 bases fit TRBD1. The ends lost 7 bases at V and 1 base at J; junction bases unmatched: 13. Germline V lookup: CDR1 MDHEN, CDR2 SYDVKM. This CDR3 comprises 19 residues. The chain's CDR3 is CASKDSGGTGVSGANVLTF. The CDR3 DNA sequence: TGTGCCAGCAAGGACTCAGGAGGGACAGGGGTTTCTGGGGCCAACGTCCTGACTTTC.

The rearrangement links TRBV7-8 to TRBJ1-1; TRBD1 aligns across 8 bases. V lost 4 bases to trimming and J lost 4 bases; unmatched junction nucleotides: 8. In germline, CDR1 is SGHVS, CDR2 FQNEAQ. This CDR3 has 15 amino acids. CDR3 in amino acids: CASSYDRGGSTEAFF. CDR3 DNA: TGTGCCAGCAGCTATGACAGGGGCGGGAGCACTGAAGCTTTCTTT.

The genes are TRBV19 and TRBJ1-1; 9 bases are a match to TRBD1. Germline CDR1 reads LNHDA; CDR2 reads SQIVND (reference sequence). The CDR3 totals 18 residues. V lost 6 bases to trimming and J lost 1 base; unmatched junction nucleotides: 15. CDR3 bases: TGTGCCAGTAGCTACCGGGACAGGGTGTCCCTAACGAACACTGAAGCTTTCTTT. It translates to CASSYRDRVSLTNTEAFF.

The chain combines TRBV18 with TRBJ2-1, with a weak D call TRBD1 (5 bases). Trimming stripped 0 bases from V and 9 bases from J, with 15 bases between. CDR3 size: 15 residues. Looked up from germline, CDR1 is KGHSH and CDR2 is LQKENI. The CDR3 reads CASSPPQQALGEQFF. The CDR3 DNA reads TGTGCCAGCTCACCACCGCAACAGGCCCTGGGTGAGCAGTTCTTC.

The J gene is TRBJ2-2, the V gene TRBV7-6, with D possibly matching TRBD1 (5 bases). V gave up 4 bases and J gave up 5 bases, with 11 bases separating them. The CDR3 runs 14 residues. Germline V gives CDR1 SGHVS, CDR2 FNYEAQ. Written as DNA, the CDR3 is TGTGCCAGCAGCTCCAGGGAAAGAACCGGGGAGCTGTTTTTT. Its translation is CASSSRERTGELFF.

The V call is TRBV27, the J call TRBJ2-7, with 9 bases aligning to TRBD2. V gave up 0 bases and J gave up 7 bases; unmatched junction bases: 10. This CDR3 is 16 amino acids long. Germline assignment: CDR1 MNHEY and CDR2 SMNVEV (reference sequence). CDR3: CASSLSLAGSRGEQYF. The CDR3, as DNA: TGTGCCAGCAGTTTATCGCTAGCGGGGTCCCGGGGGGAGCAGTACTTC.

The chain has TRBV5-1 and TRBJ1-1; perhaps TRBD1 as D (5 bases). V lost 0 bases and J lost 4, with 7 bases in between. CDR1 is SGHRS, CDR2 YFSETQ, per germline. This CDR3 contains 13 residues. In DNA, the CDR3 is TGCGCCAGCAGCTTGGGCGGGGGCACTGAAGCTTTCTTT. Translated: CASSLGGGTEAFF.

The genes are TRBV2 and TRBJ1-3; 7 nucleotides agree with TRBD1. J was trimmed by 0 bases and V by 8 bases; bases with no gene match: 4. This CDR3 spans 14 amino acids. CDR1 and CDR2 (germline): SNHLY, FYNNEI. The CDR3: CASGTASSGNTIYF. CDR3 DNA: TGTGCCAGCGGGACAGCCAGCTCTGGAAACACCATATATTTT.

This clone was counted a single time. This chain connects TRBV11-3 to TRBJ2-7; D remains unclear. The V gene lost 1 base and the J gene lost 0 bases, with 4 bases spanning the gap. The V gene's germline CDR1 is SGHNT and CDR2 YENEEA. The CDR3 loop spans 13 amino acids. Here the CDR3 DNA reads TGTGCCAGCAGCTTAGGTACCTCCTACGAGCAGTACTTC. Protein sequence: CASSLGTSYEQYF.

This clone is a singleton in its sample. The chain couples TRBV7-8 to TRBJ2-7; D gene unclear. The CDR3 runs to 14 residues. Germline assignment: CDR1 SGHVS and CDR2 FQNEAQ. V was trimmed by 4 bases and J by 2 bases, leaving 12 bases between them. CDR3 nucleotide sequence: TGTGCCAGCAGCTCTCGGACGAAAACCTACGAGCAGTACTTC. Encoded protein: CASSSRTKTYEQYF.

By its share, this clone is medium-sized. The chain links TRBV27 to TRBJ1-5, with unresolved D. The germline V and J ends were trimmed by 6 bases and 2 bases, with 5 bases remaining between them. The CDR3 covers 12 residues. Germline lookup yields CDR1 MNHEY and CDR2 SMNVEV (reference sequence). CDR3 bases: TGTGCCAGCAGGCAGGGCAATCAGCCCCAGCATTTT. This sequence encodes CASRQGNQPQHF.

The rearrangement uses TRBV6-1 and TRBJ1-2; D possibly corresponds to TRBD1 (5 bases). Trimming shortened V by 8 bases and J by 4 bases, and 20 bases separated the two germline ends. This CDR3 has 15 residues. Germline V CDR1 and CDR2: MNHNS, SASEGT. Written as DNA, the CDR3 is TGTGCCAGCTCAAACGGTGGAAGGGGAGGCTATGGCTACACCTTC. This translates into CASSNGGRGGYGYTF.